This T cell receptor beta chain was sequenced in a study of beta chain features in type 1 diabetes. Study-wide results and limits: Shorter TCRB CDR3s, moderately but significantly so, marked every one of the four CD4+ subsets in Type 1 diabetes patients.

The germline V and J ends were trimmed by 0 bases and 8 bases, with 8 bases remaining between them. The CDR3 is 13 residues long. The germline gives CDR1 MNHEY, CDR2 SMNVEV (reference sequence). To note about this clone: Its antigen is currently unknown.

Expressed TCRB transcripts were sequenced after all isolated RNA was converted to cDNA. Produced via immunoSEQ multiplex PCR; TCRdb's table is partial and in-frame only. The sample shows about 700,000 clones, roughly 12% of them seen only once. This clonotype was obtained from a man younger than 35 with type 1 diabetes. Sequenced material: naive CD4+ T cells from blood. The chain links TRBV27 to TRBJ2-1, with no clear D. CDR3 bases: TGTGCCAGCAGTTTATCGGGGTATGATGAGCAGTTCTTC. Residues: CASSLSGYDEQFF.